The source of this TCR beta chain is a study of T cells in Graves' hyperthyroidism and ophthalmopathy. Study-level results: Ophthalmopathy was told apart from stable hyperthyroidism by a 13 V-J model. Also found in blood were most expanded thyroid clonotypes above 0.001. The model identified upcoming ophthalmopathy a median roughly 6.5 months ahead of onset.

This clonotype was counted a few times. Its specificity is unknown. More than 8 ml fresh peripheral blood yielded the PBMCs. What was amplified from RNA transcripts were TCR beta CDR3 regions. The study used the HTBI primer set for a first-round RT-PCR of the TCR CDR3. Using its own MiXCR run on the multiplex PCR reads, TCRdb lists one record per CDR3 protein. This table has a few hundred thousand distinct CDR3 sequences, around 23% appearing once. The source material was blood. The clonotype comes from a woman aged 50 to 60 with Graves' hyperthyroidism.

DNA of the CDR3: TGTGCCAGCAGTCCCAGACTAGTTTCCAATCAGCCCCAGCATTTT. Its protein product is CASSPRLVSNQPQHF. This chain connects TRBV27 to TRBJ1-5; D gene unclear. V lost 5 bases, J lost 3 bases, and 14 bases lay in between. The germline gives CDR1 MNHEY, CDR2 SMNVEV (reference sequence). This CDR3 region has 15 residues.